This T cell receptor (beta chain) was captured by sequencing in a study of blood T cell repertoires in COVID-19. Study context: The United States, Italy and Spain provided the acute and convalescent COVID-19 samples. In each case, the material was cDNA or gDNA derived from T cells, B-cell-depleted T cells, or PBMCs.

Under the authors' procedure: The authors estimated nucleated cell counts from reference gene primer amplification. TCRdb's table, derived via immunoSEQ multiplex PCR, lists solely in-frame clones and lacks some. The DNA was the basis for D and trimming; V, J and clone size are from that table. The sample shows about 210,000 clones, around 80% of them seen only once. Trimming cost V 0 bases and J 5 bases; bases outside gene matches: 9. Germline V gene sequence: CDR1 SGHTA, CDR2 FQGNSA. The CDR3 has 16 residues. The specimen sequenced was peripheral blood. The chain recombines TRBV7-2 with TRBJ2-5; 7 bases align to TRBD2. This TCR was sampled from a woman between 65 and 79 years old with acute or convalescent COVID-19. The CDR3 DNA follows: TGTGCCAGCAGCTTAGCAATGGGAGGGCGGGGCGAGACCCAGTACTTC. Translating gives CASSLAMGGRGETQYF.